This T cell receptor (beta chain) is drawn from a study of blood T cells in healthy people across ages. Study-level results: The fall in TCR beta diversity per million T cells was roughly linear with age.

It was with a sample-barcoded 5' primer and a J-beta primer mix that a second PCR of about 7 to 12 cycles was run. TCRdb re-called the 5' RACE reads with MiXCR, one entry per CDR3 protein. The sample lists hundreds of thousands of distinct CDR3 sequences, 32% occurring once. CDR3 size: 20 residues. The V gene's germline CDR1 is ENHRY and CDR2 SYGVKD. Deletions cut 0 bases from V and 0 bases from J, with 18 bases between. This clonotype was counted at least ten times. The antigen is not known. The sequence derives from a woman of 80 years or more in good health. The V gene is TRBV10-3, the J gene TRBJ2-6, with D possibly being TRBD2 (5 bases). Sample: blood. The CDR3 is CAISESPPNLGNSGANVLTF. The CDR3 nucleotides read TGTGCCATCAGTGAGTCGCCACCTAACCTCGGGAACTCTGGGGCCAACGTCCTGACTTTC.